This T cell receptor (beta chain) was captured in a study of identical twins. cDNA carried unique molecular identifiers, and a universal primer site was added by template switching. TCRdb re-derived calls from the 5' RACE reads in MiXCR, one entry per CDR3 protein. The sample holds about 890,000 distinct CDR3 sequences, 12% seen once. This clonotype was counted only a few times. Its antigen is still unknown. CDR3 size: 16 residues. Germline CDR1 MNHEY, CDR2 SVGAGI. V gave up 0 bases and J gave up 0 bases; unmatched junction bases: 1. Overall study results and limits: Analyses of zero insertions could, in part, be confounded by invariant MAIT and iNKT cells. Memory repertoires lacked the insertion deficit that abundant cord blood beta clonotypes showed.

This sample also appeared in a second study, on yellow fever vaccine responses in identical twins. That study reports: Twins showed a vaccine T cell response that reportedly seemed partly convergent, partly personalized.

This chain uses TRBV6-5 with TRBJ2-2, with 7 bases identical to TRBD1. The receptor's source is a woman aged 18-29 years in good health. Sequenced sample: PBMCs. The CDR3 DNA reads TGTGCCAGCAGTTACTCGGGGACAGCGAACACCGGGGAGCTGTTTTTT. This gives the protein CASSYSGTANTGELFF.